This T cell receptor beta chain was obtained from a study of cytomegalovirus exposure and HLA in healthy donors. This clone was seen only a few times. 13 Jbeta primers and 60 Vbeta primers were used for the PCR. Clones were sequenced by immunoSEQ multiplex PCR, and TCRdb holds only the in-frame ones, with some missing. The sample lists about 170,000 clones; roughly 85% were seen once. V lost 7 bases and J 5 bases, leaving 11 bases between the germline ends. The germline V gene encodes CDR1 SGHAT and CDR2 FQNNGV. CDR3 size: 12 residues. Sequenced material: PBMCs. The rearrangement joins TRBV11-2 to TRBJ2-5, with D unclear. The receptor was isolated from a boy younger than 10 in good health and CMV-seronegative. In DNA form, the CDR3 reads TGTGCCAGCACCGGTCGAACGGAGACCCAGTACTTC. Translating it yields CASTGRTETQYF. The whole variable domain, remainder taken from reference TRBV11-2 and TRBJ2-5, is EAGVAQSPRYKIIEKRQSVAFWCNPISGHATLYWYQQILGQGPKLLIQFQNNGVVDDSQLPKDRFSAERLKGVDSTLKIQPAKLEDSAVYLCASTGRTETQYFGPGTRLLVL.